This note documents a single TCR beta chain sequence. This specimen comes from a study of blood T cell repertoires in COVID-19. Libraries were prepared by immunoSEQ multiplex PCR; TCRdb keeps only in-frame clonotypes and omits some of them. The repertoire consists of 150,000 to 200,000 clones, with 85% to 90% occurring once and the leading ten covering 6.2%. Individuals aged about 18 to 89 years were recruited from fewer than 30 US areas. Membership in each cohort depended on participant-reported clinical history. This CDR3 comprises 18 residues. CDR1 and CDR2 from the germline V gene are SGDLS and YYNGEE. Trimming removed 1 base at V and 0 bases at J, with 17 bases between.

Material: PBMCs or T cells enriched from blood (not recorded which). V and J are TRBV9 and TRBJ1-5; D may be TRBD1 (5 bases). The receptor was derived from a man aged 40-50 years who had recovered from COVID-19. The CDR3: CASSVKRGTKYSNQPQHF. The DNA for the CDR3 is TGTGCCAGCAGCGTAAAAAGGGGAACGAAATATAGCAATCAGCCCCAGCATTTT.